This TCR beta chain came from a study of T cell responses to AZD1222 COVID-19 vaccine. Repertoires were generated with immunoSEQ multiplex PCR, while TCRdb's copy carries only in-frame clones and drops some. The top ten clones hold roughly 6.2% of a sample with roughly 120,000 clones, approximately 86% of them seen once. As for this clone: The antigen remains undetermined.

This CDR3 contains 15 residues. Trimming stripped 0 bases from V and 2 bases from J, with 8 bases between. Germline V lookup: CDR1 MGHRA, CDR2 YSYEKL. The study, taken as a whole, reports: Spike-specific TCR breadth and depth were elevated following two AZD1222 doses. Donors in the cohort were predominantly white British and more often female, and clonal diversity was possibly underestimated.

J is TRBJ1-3 and V is TRBV4-1; D might be TRBD1 (5 bases). The clonotype comes from an adult in good health. This specimen consisted of peripheral blood, obtained on day 0 of AZD1222 vaccination. The CDR3 DNA reads TGCGCCAGCAGCCAAGATCGGGACCCTGGAAACACCATATATTTT. Translation: CASSQDRDPGNTIYF.